These T cell receptor beta chains were read from a single sample in a study of blood T cells in healthy people across ages. TCRdb re-derived calls from the 5' RACE reads in MiXCR, one entry per CDR3 protein. Of roughly 800,000 distinct CDR3 sequences in the sample, 55% to 75% were seen once. The sample taken for sequencing was blood. These receptors were taken from a man aged 30 to 45 in good health. Both conserved end residues are part of each CDR3. Each record gives: D gene, J gene, clone size, V gene, CDR3 DNA, CDR3 protein. A D gene is named only where the DNA matches it firmly. Clone size is shown for a subset of rows, as once, few, many or a class of expanded clone.

d_gene: NA
j_gene: TRBJ2-1
abundance: NA
v_gene: TRBV11-2
CDR3nt: TGTGCCAGCAACCAGAACTATGGGGCCAGCTCCTACAATGAGCAGTTCTTC
CDR3aa: CASNQNYGASSYNEQFF

d_gene: NA
j_gene: TRBJ2-3
abundance: NA
v_gene: TRBV20-1
CDR3nt: TGCAGTGCTCGTAACCGGGACCACCCAGATACGCAGTATTTT
CDR3aa: CSARNRDHPDTQYF

d_gene: TRBD2
j_gene: TRBJ2-5
abundance: NA
v_gene: TRBV5-4
CDR3nt: TGTGCCAGCAGCTTCCAAACCGGGACTAGCGTGGGAGAGACCCAGTACTTC
CDR3aa: CASSFQTGTSVGETQYF

d_gene: NA
j_gene: TRBJ1-2
abundance: few
v_gene: TRBV7-9
CDR3nt: TGTGCCAGCAGCTTAGCGGTCCCTGGGGCCTATGGCTACACCTTC
CDR3aa: CASSLAVPGAYGYTF

d_gene: NA
j_gene: TRBJ2-7
abundance: NA
v_gene: TRBV20-1
CDR3nt: TGCAGTGCTAGAGATTTCTCCGCGTACGAGCAGTACTTC
CDR3aa: CSARDFSAYEQYF

d_gene: TRBD2
j_gene: TRBJ2-3
abundance: few
v_gene: TRBV7-2
CDR3nt: TGTGCCAGCAGCTTGGTTCCGCTACTAGCGGGAGCGCGAGATACGCAGTATTTT
CDR3aa: CASSLVPLLAGARDTQYF

d_gene: NA
j_gene: TRBJ1-1
abundance: NA
v_gene: TRBV28
CDR3nt: TGTGCCAGCTGGGGCAAGTTAGCGTCGGCTTTCTTT
CDR3aa: CASWGKLASAFF

d_gene: NA
j_gene: TRBJ1-5
abundance: NA
v_gene: TRBV7-2
CDR3nt: TGTGCCAGCAGCTTAGCGGGGGTGGGCAATCAGTCCCAGCATTTT
CDR3aa: CASSLAGVGNQSQHF

d_gene: NA
j_gene: TRBJ1-1
abundance: NA
v_gene: TRBV4-1
CDR3nt: TGCGCCAGCACCCCCACAGGGAAGAACACTGAAGCTTTCTTT
CDR3aa: CASTPTGKNTEAFF

d_gene: NA
j_gene: TRBJ2-7
abundance: NA
v_gene: TRBV10-3
CDR3nt: TGTGCCATCAGTAATACACAGCCCGAGCAGTACTTC
CDR3aa: CAISNTQPEQYF

d_gene: NA
j_gene: TRBJ1-2
abundance: NA
v_gene: TRBV7-9
CDR3nt: TGTGCCAGCAGCCGAGACCTCCTCTATGGCTACACCTTC
CDR3aa: CASSRDLLYGYTF

d_gene: NA
j_gene: TRBJ1-5
abundance: NA
v_gene: TRBV5-1
CDR3nt: TGCGCCAGCAGCTTGGAAGGCGGAGCTAGCAATCAGCCCCAGCATTTT
CDR3aa: CASSLEGGASNQPQHF

d_gene: NA
j_gene: TRBJ2-1
abundance: NA
v_gene: TRBV4-2
CDR3nt: TGTGCCAGCAGCCACCGGAACATCTCCGATTATGAGCAGTTCTTC
CDR3aa: CASSHRNISDYEQFF

d_gene: TRBD2
j_gene: TRBJ2-1
abundance: few
v_gene: TRBV29-1
CDR3nt: TGCAGCGTTGACGTCTTGGGACTAGAGTTCTTC
CDR3aa: CSVDVLGLEFF

d_gene: TRBD2
j_gene: TRBJ2-1
abundance: few
v_gene: TRBV20-1
CDR3nt: TGCAGTGCCGAAGGACTAGCGGGAATTTACAATGAGCAGTTCTTC
CDR3aa: CSAEGLAGIYNEQFF

d_gene: TRBD2
j_gene: TRBJ2-1
abundance: NA
v_gene: TRBV6-6
CDR3nt: TGTGCCAGCAGTGTCGGACTAGCTGAGCAGTTCTTC
CDR3aa: CASSVGLAEQFF

d_gene: TRBD1
j_gene: TRBJ1-4
abundance: NA
v_gene: TRBV27
CDR3nt: TGTGCCAGCAGTTTATTCGTCCCTGGACGACTCCGGGACAGGGGGCTGCCTAATGAAAAACTGTTTTTT
CDR3aa: CASSLFVPGRLRDRGLPNEKLFF

d_gene: NA
j_gene: TRBJ2-7
abundance: NA
v_gene: TRBV20-1
CDR3nt: TGCAGTGCAACCCCAGGGAGCTCCTACGAGCAGTACTTC
CDR3aa: CSATPGSSYEQYF

d_gene: NA
j_gene: TRBJ2-1
abundance: NA
v_gene: TRBV20-1
CDR3nt: TGCAGTGCTCAGGGGGGAAGTCTCTACGAGCAGTTCTTC
CDR3aa: CSAQGGSLYEQFF

d_gene: NA
j_gene: TRBJ1-6
abundance: NA
v_gene: TRBV28
CDR3nt: TGTGCCAGCAGTTTATGGCAGGCTTCTTCCTCCTATAATTCACCCCTCCACTTT
CDR3aa: CASSLWQASSSYNSPLHF

d_gene: NA
j_gene: TRBJ2-2
abundance: NA
v_gene: TRBV28
CDR3nt: TGTGCCAGCAGTGGGGCCCTGGGGCGGGAGCTGTTTTTT
CDR3aa: CASSGALGRELFF

d_gene: NA
j_gene: TRBJ2-1
abundance: NA
v_gene: TRBV28
CDR3nt: TGTGCCGCCAGCAGTGACGTCTCCTACAATGAGCAGTTCTTC
CDR3aa: CAASSDVSYNEQFF

d_gene: TRBD1
j_gene: TRBJ2-7
abundance: NA
v_gene: TRBV28
CDR3nt: TGTGCCAGCAGAACCGACAGGGGGAACCTCTACGAGCAGTACTTC
CDR3aa: CASRTDRGNLYEQYF

d_gene: NA
j_gene: TRBJ1-4
abundance: few
v_gene: TRBV4-2
CDR3nt: TGTGCCAGCAGCCAAGAGATGGCCAGGGTGTATGAAAAACTGTTTTTT
CDR3aa: CASSQEMARVYEKLFF

d_gene: TRBD2
j_gene: TRBJ2-5
abundance: NA
v_gene: TRBV14
CDR3nt: TGTGCCAGCAGCCAAGAGGTGGGACTAGCGGCCCACCAAGAGACCCAGTACTTC
CDR3aa: CASSQEVGLAAHQETQYF

d_gene: TRBD1
j_gene: TRBJ1-2
abundance: NA
v_gene: TRBV6-6
CDR3nt: TGTGCCAGCAGTCAATTAACAGGGGGCGCCGGGCGGGGCTACACCTTC
CDR3aa: CASSQLTGGAGRGYTF

d_gene: NA
j_gene: TRBJ2-1
abundance: NA
v_gene: TRBV5-1
CDR3nt: TGCGCCAGCAGCCGTGCGCCAGGTAGCTCCTACAATGAGCAGTTCTTC
CDR3aa: CASSRAPGSSYNEQFF